Detailed here is one TCR beta chain. Its antigen is still unknown. The entry originates in a study of cytomegalovirus exposure and HLA in healthy donors. Study at large: The same platform used for the 666 first-cohort repertoires was also used for the 90 to 150 validation repertoires, as a later analysis reported. Notes on the study in general: Later, an analysis found that TCR clusters from the first cohort tended to co-occur in the roughly 120 validation repertoires. Cytomegalovirus-associated status was assigned to some 160 TCR beta chains.

Assay used: immunoSEQ multiplex PCR; TCRdb lists only in-frame clones, some missing. Of roughly 140,000 clones in the sample, about 88% were seen once. The sequence derives from a woman younger than 30 in good health and CMV-seropositive. Input material: PBMCs.

The CDR3 loop reads CASSQDRGSEQFF. Here the CDR3 DNA reads TGCGCCAGCAGCCAAGATAGAGGGAGTGAGCAGTTCTTC. The chain carries TRBV4-1 and TRBJ2-1; D might be TRBD2 (5 bases). Germline V lookup: CDR1 MGHRA, CDR2 YSYEKL. V lost 0 bases and J lost 9, with 9 bases in between. The CDR3 extends over 13 amino acids.